These T cell receptor beta chains were read from a single sample in a study of regulatory T cells in long-lasting Graves disease. Each CDR3 protein is one row after TCRdb ran MiXCR on the multiplex PCR reads. The sample has a few hundred thousand distinct CDR3 sequences; 16% are singletons. These same records also appear under a second study, on T cells in Graves' hyperthyroidism and ophthalmopathy.

The sample was peripheral blood mononuclear cells (PBMCs), taken at new diagnosis, from a patient treated with antithyroid drugs. The receptors were gathered from a woman aged 18-29 years with Graves disease. CDR3s include the opening cysteine and the closing phenylalanine or tryptophan. A D gene is named only where the DNA matches it firmly. Not every row has a clone size; where given, it reads once, few, many or a size class.

v_gene	abundance	j_gene	d_gene	CDR3nt	CDR3aa
TRBV20-1	many	TRBJ2-1	TRBD2	TGCAGTGCTGCAGGACTAGGCTATGAGCAGTTCTTC	CSAAGLGYEQFF
TRBV19	few	TRBJ1-1	.	TGTGCCAGTAGTACAGGGTGGGACACTGAAGCTTTCTTT	CASSTGWDTEAFF
TRBV19	.	TRBJ1-2	.	TGTGCCAGTAGACAGACGGAGGGTTATGGCTACACCTTC	CASRQTEGYGYTF
TRBV5-6	many	TRBJ1-1	TRBD1	TGTGCCAGCAGCTTGATACAGGGGAGGACTGAAGCTTTCTTT	CASSLIQGRTEAFF
TRBV11-3	.	TRBJ2-7	.	TGTGTCAGCAGCGTAGGCACCGAACCCGAAGAGCAGTACTTC	CVSSVGTEPEEQYF
TRBV10-1	.	TRBJ2-5	TRBD2	TGTGCCATCAGTGGGACTAAAGGGAAAGAGACCCAGTACTTC	CAISGTKGKETQYF
TRBV2	.	TRBJ1-5	.	TGTGCCAGCAGTAACACCGCGGCAGGGATCAATCAGCCCCAGCATTTT	CASSNTAAGINQPQHF
TRBV12-3/TRBV12-4	few	TRBJ2-1	.	TGTGCCAGCAGTTTGGGGGCATGGGGCGCAGCTTTC	CASSLGAWGAAF
TRBV6-1	few	TRBJ1-4	.	TGTGCCACCACAGGGACGACTAATGAAAAACTGTTTTTT	CATTGTTNEKLFF
TRBV13	many	TRBJ1-1	.	TGTGCCAGCAGAACGACCCCCGTAGAGACTGAAGCTTTCTTT	CASRTTPVETEAFF
TRBV6-1	.	TRBJ2-5	.	TGTGCCAGCAGTGAAGCGGAGAGAGGGACCCAGTACTTC	CASSEAERGTQYF
TRBV20-1	few	TRBJ2-2	.	TGCAGTGCTAGCGGGAGCCTGAACACCGGGGAGCTGTTTTTT	CSASGSLNTGELFF
TRBV19	.	TRBJ2-1	TRBD2	TGTGCCAGTAGCCCTACCGGGACTAGCGGCAATGAGCAGTTCTTC	CASSPTGTSGNEQFF
TRBV7-3	many	TRBJ2-1	TRBD2	TGTGCCAGCAGCTTTCTAGCGGGGGGGAACTACAATGAGCAGTTCTTC	CASSFLAGGNYNEQFF
TRBV5-1	.	TRBJ1-6	TRBD1	TGCGCCAGCAGCTTGGACACAGGGGGCTCACCCCGCCACTTT	CASSLDTGGSPRHF
TRBV2	many	TRBJ1-1	TRBD1	TGTGCCATCGGACAGGGGGCGGGAACTGAAGCTTTCTTT	CAIGQGAGTEAFF
TRBV6-1	.	TRBJ1-5	.	TGTGCCAGCGATGTCCTGAGGGGGAAGTTTGATCAGCCCCAGCATTTT	CASDVLRGKFDQPQHF